This T cell receptor beta chain comes out of a study of T cell repertoires in cytomegalovirus infection. In the study overall: Indications of both CMV infection and matching HLA type were provided by public TCR beta signatures.

MiXCR, applied by TCRdb to the reads, yields one record per CDR3 protein. The data contain 350,000 to 450,000 distinct CDR3 sequences, roughly 20% of them singletons. This clonotype came up a few times. Sequenced: PBMCs. The receptor's source is a human donor in good health (CMV status not recorded). Some clones in this sample may be carry-over from other donors' samples.

Here the CDR3 DNA reads TGTGCCAGCAGAAATAGGGGGTCTAATTCACCCCTCCACTTT. It yields the protein CASRNRGSNSPLHF. This chain joins TRBV6-1 and TRBJ1-6; D is possibly TRBD1 (6 bases). The germline CDR1 and CDR2 sequences are MNHNS and SASEGT. The germline V and J ends were trimmed by 6 bases and 6 bases, with 12 bases remaining between them. The CDR3 is made up of 14 amino acids.